The present TCR beta chain was sequenced within a study of human T cells and chemical hapten exposure. In TCRdb, the RACE reads were re-called with MiXCR into one record per CDR3 protein. The sample lists about 34,000 distinct CDR3 sequences; 6% to 7% were seen once. This clonotype was picked up many times. Its antigen remains unidentified. Study conclusions and caveats: Alopecia was present in the donors, so their immune response may differ from healthy people's.

The time point was: patch test 1, 2 weeks after DPC sensitization. Treatment here: therapeutic diphenylcyclopropenone sensitization with weekly scalp DPC. The authors' total RNA extraction used unfractionated whole blood. The receptor's source is a woman in her 30s with alopecia areata. Some clones in this sample may be carry-over from other donors' samples. The sample consisted of whole blood, taken in connection with sensitization to the hapten diphenylcyclopropenone (DPC).

CDR3 region: CAHAERLGSPLHF. The CDR3 DNA sequence: TGTGCCCACGCGGAGAGACTTGGTTCACCCCTCCACTTT. This rearrangement joins TRBV28 to TRBJ1-6; D gene ambiguous. The CDR3 has 13 amino acids. The V end was cut by 11 bases, the J end by 9 bases, with 17 bases between. Germline CDR1 is MDHEN and CDR2 is SYDVKM.